A selection of T cell receptor beta chains follows, all from one sample in a study of control samples from healthy donors and cancer patients. Using immunoSEQ multiplex PCR, the repertoire was profiled, and TCRdb retains in-frame clones only, with some absent. Of 85,000 to 95,000 clones listed, less than 90% are singletons. Sequencing was carried out using blood. All receptors come from a woman in her seventies in good health. CDR3s include the opening cysteine and the closing phenylalanine or tryptophan. Fields, in order: clone size, V gene, D gene, CDR3 length, CDR3 protein. D genes are given only for firm matches. Clone size is not always given. Where it is, it says once, few, many or a class for expanded clones.

>.|TRBV10-3|.|13
CAISDLGHYGYTF
>once|TRBV30|.|12
CAWSVGETEAFF
>.|TRBV30|.|14
CAWSRGANTGELFF
>once|TRBV28|.|15
CASSFTVFGDTEAFF
>.|TRBV2|.|13
CASSGRGYYGYTF
>.|TRBV10-3|TRBD1|13
CATRGQGDYGYTF
>.|TRBV27|TRBD1|14
CASSPMGGQGSRTF
>.|TRBV6-2/TRBV6-3|.|14
CASSYLKRLYEQYF
>.|TRBV12-3/TRBV12-4|.|11
CASKVGFTAFF
>.|TRBV5-1|TRBD1|17
CASSLEGSGGAGNTIYF
>.|TRBV18|TRBD1|15
CASSRTGTGQEKLFF
>.|TRBV19|.|15
CASRRSMRSTDTQYF
>.|TRBV7-8|.|13
CASSLARVNEQFF
>once|TRBV2|TRBD2|17
CASSAGGLAGGTDTQYF
>.|TRBV7-2|.|13
CASSSQRDLRGTF
>.|TRBV10-1|.|12
CASREGPGEQYF
>.|TRBV5-4|TRBD1|14
CASSLDGTGYEQYF
>few|TRBV11-2|.|15
CASSLVDTAGYEQYF
>.|TRBV6-2/TRBV6-3|.|15
CASSGDPPLSYEQYF
>.|TRBV19|.|18
CASIPGETMTFWGTEAFF
>.|TRBV9|.|15
CASSPGRGTRHEQYF
>.|TRBV3-1/TRBV3-2|.|16
CASSQGLPGGSRGYTF
>.|TRBV7-2|.|13
CASSFRKNYEQYF
>.|TRBV3-1/TRBV3-2|.|15
CASSQVGGINYGYTF
>.|TRBV7-8|.|14
CASSPDRTYNEQFF
>once|TRBV7-8|TRBD1|17
CASSLTGGLSGANVLTF
>.|TRBV7-2|.|13
CASSLGTGNGYTF
>once|TRBV5-1|TRBD1|16
CASSLGPGGRTGELFF
>.|TRBV10-3|TRBD2|18
CAISSTSGPLSGANVLTF
>.|TRBV5-1|.|16
CASSLVVRRSNTEAFF
>.|TRBV30|.|13
CAWSVRGNTEAFF
>.|TRBV9|.|15
CASSPRRQTPGELFF
>.|TRBV6-1|TRBD1|14
CASREGTGSYEQYF
>.|TRBV19|.|14
CASSTDPRADTQYF
>.|TRBV29-1|.|14
CSVRQVLGRTEAFF
>.|TRBV7-8|TRBD1|15
CASSPMRGQGYGYTF
>.|TRBV7-7|.|16
CASSSQGTNHHYEQYF
>medium-sized|TRBV10-2|.|13
CATSIQGNTEAFF
>.|TRBV11-1|.|14
CASSLGTANDEQFF
>once|TRBV5-1|.|14
CASSLQGYQETQYF
>.|TRBV25-1|.|15
CASSESGALSYEQYF
>.|TRBV5-1|TRBD1|15
CASSLGDRVYNEQFF
>.|TRBV6-5|.|11
CASTDGYEQYF